Shown below are 28 T cell receptor beta chains from a single sample sequenced in a study of blood T cell repertoires in COVID-19. Measured with immunoSEQ multiplex PCR; TCRdb has only the in-frame clones, and not every one. The sample lists over 85,000 clones; roughly 87% were seen once. The sample consisted of peripheral blood. Receptors were obtained from a woman aged 45-65 years with COVID-19, enrolled during active disease.

A single count supports this clone. The rearrangement links TRBV6-1 to TRBJ2-5, with D unresolved. The CDR3 has 15 residues. Trimming cost V 1 base and J 5 bases, with 14 bases left between them. CDR1 is MNHNS, CDR2 SASEGT, per germline. For the CDR3, the DNA is TGTGCCAGCAGTGAAGTTGTATTACCACACGAGACCCAGTACTTC. Residues: CASSEVVLPHETQYF.

This clone showed up just a few times. This chain links TRBV6-5 with TRBJ2-4; possible D gene TRBD2, 6 bases. CDR3 length: 16 residues. Germline V CDR1 and CDR2: MNHEY, SVGAGI. V lost 2 bases, J lost 3 bases, and 14 bases lay in between. The chain's CDR3 is CASSYGGDIIKNIQYF. CDR3 coding DNA: TGTGCCAGCAGTTACGGCGGGGATATAATCAAAAACATTCAGTACTTC.

The gene calls are TRBV4-2 and TRBJ2-3; 13 positions match TRBD2. The CDR3 extends over 18 amino acids. CDR1 and CDR2 (germline): LGHNA, YNFKEQ. V gave up 3 bases and J gave up 5 bases; unmatched junction bases: 11. CDR3 nucleotides: TGTGCCAGCAGCCACCTGGAAACTAGCGGGGGGGCAGGAGATACGCAGTATTTT. As protein: CASSHLETSGGAGDTQYF.

The chain combines TRBV10-3 with TRBJ1-1; 9 nucleotides agree with TRBD1. CDR1 and CDR2 from the germline V gene are ENHRY and SYGVKD. The CDR3 covers 14 residues. V was pared by 6 bases and J by 0 bases, with 2 bases of the junction left unmatched. Here the CDR3 reads CAISGTGLNTEAFF. CDR3 nucleotide sequence: TGTGCCATCAGCGGGACAGGGTTGAACACTGAAGCTTTCTTT.

The V call is TRBV7-9, the J call TRBJ2-3; the match to TRBD2 covers 9 bases. This CDR3 has 16 residues. The J segment lost 3 bases and the V segment lost 4 bases, leaving 8 bases of the junction unmatched. Germline loops: CDR1 SEHNR, CDR2 FQNEAQ (reference sequence). The chain's CDR3 is CASSSLAGGATDTQYF. DNA of the CDR3: TGTGCCAGCAGCTCCCTCGCGGGGGGGGCAACAGATACGCAGTATTTT.

The rearrangement uses TRBV10-1 and TRBJ2-5; 9 bases align to TRBD2. This CDR3 comprises 13 residues. J gave up 5 bases and V 2 bases, and 0 bases lay outside the gene matches. Germline-derived CDR1 and CDR2 are WNHNN and SYGVQD (reference sequence). The CDR3 DNA follows: TGCGCCAGCAGTGAGGCGGGGGGGGAGACCCAGTACTTC. Protein sequence: CASSEAGGETQYF.

This clone was counted between two and nine times. The chain recombines TRBV9 with TRBJ1-6; D gene ambiguous. This CDR3 region has 13 residues. CDR1 SGDLS and CDR2 YYNGEE come from the germline V gene. The V end was cut by 7 bases, the J end by 5 bases, with 10 bases between. The CDR3 sequence is CASQPTDNSPLHF. CDR3 in DNA: TGTGCCAGCCAACCGACTGATAATTCACCCCTCCACTTT. The full variable domain, completed using reference TRBV9 and TRBJ1-6, is DSGVTQTPKHLITATGQRVTLRCSPRSGDLSVYWYQQSLDQGLQFLIQYYNGEERAKGNILERFSAQQFPDLHSELNLSSLELGDSALYFCASQPTDNSPLHFGNGTRLTVT.

The V and J genes are TRBV11-2 and TRBJ2-7, with TRBD1 matching 9 bases. The trim removed 6 bases at V and 4 bases at J, leaving 4 bases unmatched. In germline, CDR1 is SGHAT, CDR2 FQNNGV. This CDR3 is 13 amino acids long. The CDR3, as DNA: TGTGCCAGCAGGGGACAGGGCGAATACGAGCAGTACTTC. It yields the protein CASRGQGEYEQYF. The variable domain in full, with the rest retrieved from reference TRBV11-2 and TRBJ2-7, is EAGVAQSPRYKIIEKRQSVAFWCNPISGHATLYWYQQILGQGPKLLIQFQNNGVVDDSQLPKDRFSAERLKGVDSTLKIQPAKLEDSAVYLCASRGQGEYEQYFGPGTRLTVT.

The J gene is TRBJ2-7, the V gene TRBV11-3; 8 nucleotides agree with TRBD2. Germline V CDR1 and CDR2: SGHNT, YENEEA. With V trimmed by 2 bases and J by 4 bases, 7 bases remained unmatched. The CDR3 is made up of 15 amino acids. The CDR3 region has the DNA TGTGCCAGCAGCTTATCGGGAGGGGCGCGGTACGAGCAGTACTTC. It specifies CASSLSGGARYEQYF. Full variable domain (outside the CDR3, taken from reference TRBV11-3 and TRBJ2-7): EAGVVQSPRYKIIEKKQPVAFWCNPISGHNTLYWYLQNLGQGPELLIRYENEEAVDDSQLPKDRFSAERLKGVDSTLKIQPAELGDSAVYLCASSLSGGARYEQYFGPGTRLTVT.

The rearrangement joins TRBV7-9 to TRBJ1-4; the D gene is possibly TRBD1 (5 bases). This CDR3 spans 15 amino acids. The V gene's germline CDR1 is SEHNR and CDR2 FQNEAQ (reference sequence). V was clipped by 1 base and J by 5 bases, with 11 bases between them. This chain's CDR3 is CASSLVGRTNEKLFF. CDR3 coding DNA: TGTGCCAGCAGCTTAGTGGGGCGGACCAATGAAAAACTGTTTTTT.

This chain links TRBV11-2 with TRBJ2-5; 7 bases align to TRBD1. CDR3 length equals 15 residues. Germline V gives CDR1 SGHAT, CDR2 FQNNGV. V gave up 2 bases and J gave up 2 bases; unmatched junction bases: 5. The CDR3 DNA is TGTGCCAGCAGCTTAAACTCCAGGGGGCAAGAGACCCAGTACTTC. Translating gives CASSLNSRGQETQYF.

This clone occurred once. The chain employs TRBV18 and TRBJ1-1; D ambiguous. In germline, CDR1 is KGHSH, CDR2 LQKENI. Trimming stripped 2 bases from V and 4 bases from J, with 14 bases between. CDR3 size: 15 residues. The CDR3 DNA is TGTGCCAGCTCACCAAGGGTCGACGGGAGCACTGAAGCTTTCTTT. Protein sequence: CASSPRVDGSTEAFF.

In this sample, this clone turned up many times. Distinct nucleotide sequences in the sample also encode this CDR3. The chain is built from TRBV13 and TRBJ2-7; 7 nucleotides align to TRBD1. Looked up from germline, CDR1 is PRHDT and CDR2 is FYEKMQ (reference sequence). The CDR3 extends over 14 amino acids. The V and J ends lost 0 bases and 3 bases, in that order; junction bases with no gene match: 2. The CDR3 loop is CASSLGAGGYEQYF. The CDR3 bases are TGTGCCAGCAGCTTAGGGGCAGGGGGCTACGAGCAGTACTTC.

This chain links TRBV7-6 with TRBJ2-7, with a tentative D call TRBD1 (6 bases). From germline, CDR1 is SGHVS and CDR2 FNYEAQ. The CDR3 totals 13 residues. V dropped 2 bases and J dropped 5 bases, with 10 bases sitting between them. CDR3 in amino acids: CASSLNRVDEQYF. Here the CDR3 DNA reads TGTGCCAGCAGCTTAAACAGGGTCGACGAGCAGTACTTC.

The chain is built from TRBV5-1 and TRBJ1-1, with 8 positions matching TRBD1. With 4 bases clipped from V and 7 bases from J, the junction kept 3 bases outside the gene matches. Germline assignment: CDR1 SGHRS and CDR2 YFSETQ. The CDR3 spans 12 residues. The CDR3: CASSPGTGEAFF. As DNA, the CDR3 is TGCGCCAGCAGCCCCGGGACAGGTGAAGCTTTCTTT.

This sequence joins TRBV7-9 and TRBJ1-1, with a possible D match to TRBD1 (6 bases). This CDR3 region has 14 residues. The germline V and J ends were trimmed by 4 bases and 1 base, with 10 bases remaining between them. From germline, CDR1 is SEHNR and CDR2 FQNEAQ (reference sequence). CDR3 region: CASSSEGQNTEAFF. In DNA form, the CDR3 reads TGTGCCAGCAGCTCCGAGGGACAGAACACTGAAGCTTTCTTT.

The chain couples TRBV5-4 to TRBJ1-4, with 7 bases lining up with TRBD1. CDR1 and CDR2 (germline): SGHNT, YYREEE (reference sequence). V gave up 4 bases and J gave up 8 bases; unmatched junction bases: 11. The CDR3 loop spans 15 amino acids. As DNA, the CDR3 is TGTGCCAGCAGCGTAACAGGGGAAGAGGGCGAAAAACTGTTTTTT. Encoded protein: CASSVTGEEGEKLFF.

The chain's CDR3 is CASSSTGAEKTEAFF. As DNA, the CDR3 is TGTGCCAGCAGTTCCACAGGGGCGGAAAAAACTGAAGCTTTCTTT. The chain links TRBV27 to TRBJ1-1; 7 bases fit TRBD1. The CDR3 sequence is 15 residues long. V dropped 4 bases and J dropped 5; count of bases not matched to a gene: 10. Germline V gives CDR1 MNHEY, CDR2 SMNVEV (reference sequence).

The chain couples TRBV6-2 or TRBV6-3 to TRBJ2-4; the D is unclear. The CDR3 has 15 residues. CDR1 and CDR2 from the germline V gene are MNHEY and SVGEGT. The V and J ends lost 4 bases and 0 bases respectively, with 10 bases between them. CDR3 sequence: CASSFPGLAKNIQYF. CDR3 in DNA: TGTGCCAGCAGTTTCCCAGGCCTAGCCAAAAACATTCAGTACTTC.

The chain has TRBV4-2 and TRBJ2-3; 7 bases agree with TRBD2. Germline lookup yields CDR1 LGHNA and CDR2 YNFKEQ. This CDR3 is built from 18 residues. The trim removed 0 bases at V and 2 bases at J, leaving 11 bases unmatched. The CDR3 region has the DNA TGTGCCAGCAGCCAAGATCTCTATAGGAGCGGGGACACAGATACGCAGTATTTT. Its protein is CASSQDLYRSGDTDTQYF.

This chain links TRBV19 with TRBJ2-5; 7 nucleotides line up with TRBD2. This CDR3 has 17 amino acids. Per germline, CDR1 LNHDA and CDR2 SQIVND (reference sequence). The trim removed 4 bases at V and 1 base at J, leaving 12 bases unmatched. CDR3 amino acids: CASSTGDYKTPQETQYF. The CDR3 nucleotides read TGTGCCAGTAGTACCGGGGACTACAAGACACCCCAAGAGACCCAGTACTTC.

CDR3 coding DNA: TGTGCCAGCAGCTCCTTCGGGACAGGCTTCGGTGAGCAGTTCTTC. Translated: CASSSFGTGFGEQFF. This chain uses TRBV5-4 with TRBJ2-1; 8 nucleotides line up with TRBD1. The CDR3 extends over 15 amino acids. Trimming at V came to 3 bases and at J to 9 bases, leaving 11 bases not matched to a gene. Germline loops: CDR1 SGHNT, CDR2 YYREEE (reference sequence).

CDR3 loop: CASSLTGTSASTSTDTQYF. The CDR3 DNA reads TGTGCCAGCAGCCTAACCGGGACTAGCGCATCAACTAGCACAGATACGCAGTATTTT. The rearrangement uses TRBV4-2 and TRBJ2-3, with TRBD2 matching over 10 bases. Germline CDR1 LGHNA, CDR2 YNFKEQ. V lost 4 bases, J lost 0 bases, and 13 bases stayed unmatched. The length of the CDR3 is 19 residues.

V usage is TRBV10-3 and J usage is TRBJ1-1; the D gene is possibly TRBD1 (5 bases). Looked up from germline, CDR1 is ENHRY and CDR2 is SYGVKD. The germline V and J ends were trimmed by 3 bases and 7 bases, with 12 bases remaining between them. The CDR3 covers 13 residues. CDR3 protein: CAISERQGNEAFF. The CDR3 region has the DNA TGTGCCATCAGTGAACGGCAGGGAAATGAAGCTTTCTTT.

This clone was seen a handful of times. The CDR3 region has the DNA TGTGCCAGCAGCTGGACTAGCGGGGGGCGGGATACGCAGTATTTT. Protein product: CASSWTSGGRDTQYF. The J gene is TRBJ2-3, the V gene TRBV11-2; TRBD2 agrees at 14 bases. V dropped 4 bases and J dropped 6; count of bases not matched to a gene: 3. Germline-derived CDR1 and CDR2 are SGHAT and FQNNGV. This CDR3 region has 15 residues.

This clone has just a few counts. CDR3: CASSPTGATNEKLFF. The CDR3 DNA reads as TGTGCCAGCAGCCCCACCGGTGCAACTAATGAAAAACTGTTTTTT. This chain links TRBV11-2 with TRBJ1-4; no reliable D call. The CDR3 sequence is 15 residues long. Germline values: CDR1 SGHAT, CDR2 FQNNGV. V was trimmed by 5 bases and J by 0 bases, leaving 10 bases between them.

The chain uses TRBV9 and TRBJ2-1; TRBD1 matches at 7 bases. The CDR3 runs 15 residues. V lost 0 bases to trimming and J lost 4 bases; unmatched junction nucleotides: 4. Germline V gene sequence: CDR1 SGDLS, CDR2 YYNGEE. The CDR3 reads CASSVVGTEYNEQFF. For the CDR3, the DNA is TGTGCCAGCAGCGTAGTTGGGACAGAATACAATGAGCAGTTCTTC. Looking up the rest from reference TRBV9 and TRBJ2-1 gives the full variable domain: DSGVTQTPKHLITATGQRVTLRCSPRSGDLSVYWYQQSLDQGLQFLIQYYNGEERAKGNILERFSAQQFPDLHSELNLSSLELGDSALYFCASSVVGTEYNEQFFGPGTRLTVL.

This chain links TRBV4-1 with TRBJ2-1; 7 bases match TRBD1. V shed 4 bases and J 2 bases; nucleotides not matched to a gene: 2. Germline assignment: CDR1 MGHRA and CDR2 YSYEKL. CDR3 size: 14 residues. The CDR3 here is CASSRDRAYNEQFF. The CDR3 bases are TGCGCCAGCAGCCGAGACAGGGCCTACAATGAGCAGTTCTTC.